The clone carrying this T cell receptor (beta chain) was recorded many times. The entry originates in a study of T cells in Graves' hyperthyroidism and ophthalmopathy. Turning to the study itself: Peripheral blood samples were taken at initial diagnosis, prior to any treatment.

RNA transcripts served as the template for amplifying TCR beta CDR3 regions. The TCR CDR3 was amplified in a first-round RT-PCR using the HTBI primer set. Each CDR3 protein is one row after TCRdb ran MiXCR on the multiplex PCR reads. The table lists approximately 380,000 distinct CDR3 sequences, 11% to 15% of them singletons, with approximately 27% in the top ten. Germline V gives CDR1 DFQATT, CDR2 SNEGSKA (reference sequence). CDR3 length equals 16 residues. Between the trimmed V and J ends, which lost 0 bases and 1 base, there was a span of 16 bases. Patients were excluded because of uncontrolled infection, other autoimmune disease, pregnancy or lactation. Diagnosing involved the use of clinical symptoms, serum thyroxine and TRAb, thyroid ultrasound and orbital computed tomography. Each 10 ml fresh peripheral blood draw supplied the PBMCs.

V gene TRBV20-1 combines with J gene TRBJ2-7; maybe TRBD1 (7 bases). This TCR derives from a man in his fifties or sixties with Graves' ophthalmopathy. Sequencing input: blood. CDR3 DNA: TGCAGTGCTAGAGATGGGGAGGCAGGGGGTTCCTACGAGCAGTACTTC. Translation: CSARDGEAGGSYEQYF.